This T cell receptor (beta chain) was sequenced in a study of blood T cell repertoires in COVID-19. In the study overall: T cells, B-cell-depleted T cells, or PBMCs supplied cDNA or gDNA.

Study processing details: Reference gene primer amplification yielded estimated nucleated cell counts. Using immunoSEQ multiplex PCR, the repertoire was profiled, and TCRdb retains in-frame clones only, with some absent. The V and J calls and clone size come from that table; D and trimming were worked out from the DNA. Seen here are 150,000 to 170,000 clones, around 80% observed once, and the top ten hold around 7.9%. The CDR3 extends over 14 amino acids. The V segment lost 4 bases and the J segment 2 bases; nucleotides outside the gene matches: 4. CDR1 and CDR2 from the germline V gene are SNHLY and FYNNEI. Residents of about two dozen US areas, aged about 18 to 95 years, made up the participants. Grouping used clinical history reported by participants in a survey and questionnaire.

The rearrangement uses TRBV2 and TRBJ1-2, with 7 nucleotides matching TRBD1. Specimen: PBMCs or T cells enriched from blood (not recorded which). The source is a man aged 50 to 59 who had recovered from COVID-19. CDR3 in amino acids: CASSGWDSNYGYTF. CDR3 coding DNA: TGTGCCAGCAGTGGCTGGGACAGCAACTATGGCTACACCTTC.